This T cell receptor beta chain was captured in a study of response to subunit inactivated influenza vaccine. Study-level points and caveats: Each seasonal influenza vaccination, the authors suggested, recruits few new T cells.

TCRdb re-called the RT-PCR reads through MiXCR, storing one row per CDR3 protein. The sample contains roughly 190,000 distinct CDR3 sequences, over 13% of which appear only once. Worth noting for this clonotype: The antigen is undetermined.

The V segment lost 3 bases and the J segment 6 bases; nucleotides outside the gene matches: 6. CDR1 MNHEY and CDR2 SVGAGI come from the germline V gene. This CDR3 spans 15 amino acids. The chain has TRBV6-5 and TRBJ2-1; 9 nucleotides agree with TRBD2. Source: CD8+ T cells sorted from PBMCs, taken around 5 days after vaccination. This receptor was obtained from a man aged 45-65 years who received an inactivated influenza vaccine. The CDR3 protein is CASSYASGIGNEQFF. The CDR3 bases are TGTGCCAGCAGTTATGCTAGCGGGATAGGCAATGAGCAGTTCTTC.